The present TCR beta chain was sequenced within a study of CD8 T cells in Susac syndrome. TCR beta was sequenced from blood CD8+ and CD4+ T cells. This CDR3 comprises 16 residues. Trimming cost V 3 bases and J 3 bases, with 12 bases left between them. Reverse transcription of about 0.45 to 1 ug RNA was performed with random hexamers. By means of immunoSEQ multiplex PCR, TCR beta CDR3 spanning 54 Vbeta and 13 Jbeta underwent amplification. TCRdb independently ran MiXCR on the immunoSEQ multiplex PCR reads; one entry per CDR3 protein. The sample shows around 230,000 distinct CDR3 sequences, 95% of them seen only once.

The sequence came from a human donor with multiple sclerosis. The V and J genes are TRBV12-3 or TRBV12-4 and TRBJ2-6; possibly TRBD1 for D (5 bases). The sample consisted of CD4+ T cells from PBMCs. CDR3 sequence: CASSFTGQGGANVLTF. The CDR3 DNA reads TGTGCCAGCAGTTTTACAGGACAAGGTGGGGCCAACGTCCTGACTTTC.